The next 16 T cell receptor beta chains were all read from a single sample in a study of beta chain features in type 1 diabetes (dated by TCRdb to 2017 to 2018). The research as a whole found: A moderate but significant shortening of TCRB CDR3 length was observed in type 1 diabetes patients in all four CD4+ subsets.

Receptor libraries were prepared by the immunoSEQ multiplex PCR assay. The High Capacity cDNA Reverse Transcription Kit was used to reverse transcribe all of the isolated RNA, meaning that expressed TCRB transcripts were what got sequenced. TCRdb took over this immuneACCESS table, retaining in-frame rearrangements with V and J assigned. Such tables are incomplete; in checked studies, under half of the missing clones stem from an unresolved V gene, and the remainder is unexplained. The sample has 200,000 to 300,000 clones on record, under 13% of them singletons. Around 0.017% of the sample comes from the top ten. These receptors lack a known antigen. Sequenced input: naive CD4+ T cells from blood. The cell subset or site label, as the study defines it: true naive CD4+ T cells. These TCRs come from a man aged 30 to 45 with type 1 diabetes.

This clone was detected a few times. The chain employs TRBV4-2 and TRBJ1-2, with 8 bases fitting TRBD1. Germline V CDR1 and CDR2: LGHNA, YNFKEQ. The ends lost 0 bases at V and 2 bases at J; junction bases unmatched: 5. The CDR3 contains 16 residues. As DNA, the CDR3 is TGTGCCAGCAGCCAAGAGACAGGACAGGGCAACTATGGCTACACCTTC. Protein sequence: CASSQETGQGNYGYTF.

V and J are TRBV10-2 and TRBJ2-7; D perhaps matches TRBD1 (6 bases). V lost 8 bases to trimming and J lost 12 bases, with 20 bases between them. Germline CDR1 WSHSY, CDR2 SAAADI. The CDR3 runs 12 residues. The CDR3 protein is CASGEGDTMPYF. In DNA, the CDR3 is TGCGCCAGCGGAGAGGGGGACACGATGCCGTACTTC.

This clone has only a few counts. DNA for the CDR3: TGTGCCAGTAGTTCCCTGGGGACAACGAACACTGAAGCTTTCTTT. Its translation is CASSSLGTTNTEAFF. The chain joins TRBV19 to TRBJ1-1; a weak D match, TRBD1 (6 bases). CDR3 length: 15 residues. V was cut by 5 bases and J by 1 base, with 14 bases left in between. Per germline, CDR1 LNHDA and CDR2 SQIVND (reference sequence). Full variable domain (outside the CDR3, taken from reference TRBV19 and TRBJ1-1): DGGITQSPKYLFRKEGQNVTLSCEQNLNHDAMYWYRQDPGQGLRLIYYSQIVNDFQKGDIAEGYSVSREKKESFPLTVTSAQKNPTAFYLCASSSLGTTNTEAFFGQGTRLTVV.

The chain employs TRBV14 and TRBJ1-6, with TRBD1 as a possible D gene (5 bases). Germline V gene sequence: CDR1 SGHDN, CDR2 FVKESK. The CDR3 runs to 16 residues. V was trimmed by 5 bases and J by 0 bases, leaving 11 bases between them. CDR3 in DNA: TGTGCCAGCAGCTCCACTGACAGCTCCTATAATTCACCCCTCCACTTT. This sequence encodes CASSSTDSSYNSPLHF.

This clone was seen more than once but under ten times. The gene calls are TRBV5-6 and TRBJ1-2; maybe TRBD1 (5 bases). V was cut by 0 bases and J by 6 bases, with 9 bases left in between. The CDR3 loop spans 13 amino acids. CDR1 and CDR2 from the germline V gene are SGHDT and YYEEEE. The DNA of the CDR3 is TGTGCCAGCAGCTTGGTCGGGGGGGATGGCTACACCTTC. Translated, it gives CASSLVGGDGYTF.

This clone was detected only a few times. The chain employs TRBV5-1 and TRBJ2-1; TRBD1 agrees at 7 bases. V lost 4 bases, J lost 7 bases, and 17 bases stayed unmatched. Germline CDR1 is SGHRS and CDR2 is YFSETQ. CDR3 length equals 17 residues. CDR3 in amino acids: CASSGHRGALRINEQFF. The CDR3 DNA is TGCGCCAGCAGCGGTCACAGGGGCGCCTTGAGGATTAATGAGCAGTTCTTC.

This clone was counted only a few times. The V call is TRBV11-3, the J call TRBJ2-3; 7 positions agree with TRBD2. Germline lookup yields CDR1 SGHNT and CDR2 YENEEA. CDR3 length: 15 residues. After removal of 5 bases from V and 5 bases from J, the junction contained 10 bases not matched to a gene. In nucleotides, the CDR3 is TGTGCCAGCAGCATTTGGCGGGGGTTGAGAGATACGCAGTATTTT. This codes for CASSIWRGLRDTQYF.

This clone came up a few times. This chain uses TRBV30 with TRBJ2-7, with 11 positions matching TRBD1. Trimming cost V 8 bases and J 6 bases; bases outside gene matches: 12. There are 14 residues in the CDR3. CDR1 GTSNPN and CDR2 SVGIG come from the germline V gene (reference sequence). In nucleotides, the CDR3 is TGTGCCCTGCACCCTTTGGGGACAGGGGGCGAGCAGTACTTC. Translating it yields CALHPLGTGGEQYF.

The V call is TRBV28, the J call TRBJ1-2; D gene ambiguous. Trimming left V 4 bases short and J 4 bases short, with 16 bases between. Germline lookup yields CDR1 MDHEN and CDR2 SYDVKM. The CDR3 spans 15 residues. DNA of the CDR3: TGTGCCAGCAGTTCCGCTTCGACGGGGTTCTATGGCTACACCTTC. As protein: CASSSASTGFYGYTF.

The chain links TRBV7-9 to TRBJ2-1; D gene unclear. Trimming took 4 bases from V and 0 from J, leaving 13 bases between them. The CDR3 totals 16 residues. Germline V gene data show CDR1 as SEHNR and CDR2 as FQNEAQ (reference sequence). This chain's CDR3 is CASSSTVPISYNEQFF. The CDR3 DNA sequence: TGTGCCAGCAGCTCCACTGTCCCAATCTCCTACAATGAGCAGTTCTTC.

CDR3 nucleotides: TGTGCCAGCAGGGGGGCGGGCCAGCCCCAGCATTTT. As protein: CASRGAGQPQHF. The V call is TRBV7-2, the J call TRBJ1-5, with a tentative D call TRBD1 (6 bases). The CDR3 length is 12 residues. Germline V gene data show CDR1 as SGHTA and CDR2 as FQGNSA. Trimming stripped 6 bases from V and 7 bases from J, with 10 bases between.

Only a few counts were recorded for this clone. J is TRBJ1-1 and V is TRBV6-6, with D perhaps matching TRBD1 (6 bases). This CDR3 contains 15 residues. V was cut by 8 bases and J by 3 bases, with 19 bases left in between. Germline V gene data show CDR1 as MNHNY and CDR2 as SVGAGI (reference sequence). The CDR3 here is CASDPRDTGHTEAFF. In DNA, the CDR3 is TGTGCCAGCGACCCCCGGGACACAGGACACACTGAAGCTTTCTTT.

This clone appeared a few times. The rearrangement links TRBV29-1 to TRBJ2-5; D may be TRBD1 (6 bases). In germline, CDR1 is SQVTM, CDR2 ANQGSEA. The V gene lost 6 bases and the J gene lost 5 bases, with 13 bases spanning the gap. The CDR3 is made up of 12 amino acids. CDR3 protein: CSVKQGMETQYF. CDR3 coding DNA: TGCAGCGTCAAACAGGGTATGGAGACCCAGTACTTC.

The V and J genes are TRBV6-1 and TRBJ1-4; 8 bases line up with TRBD1. The CDR3 spans 15 residues. V was clipped by 3 bases and J by 4 bases; unmatched bases: 4. Per germline, CDR1 MNHNS and CDR2 SASEGT. This chain's CDR3 is CASSDGQGGNEKLFF. Written as DNA, the CDR3 is TGTGCCAGCAGTGACGGACAGGGTGGTAATGAAAAACTGTTTTTT.

The V gene is TRBV19, the J gene TRBJ2-5; TRBD1 matches at 9 bases. CDR1 LNHDA and CDR2 SQIVND come from the germline V gene (reference sequence). With V trimmed by 4 bases and J by 4 bases, 10 bases remained unmatched. There are 16 residues in the CDR3. CDR3 residues: CASSNPYRGRRETQYF. CDR3 coding DNA: TGTGCCAGTAGTAACCCCTACAGGGGGCGCAGAGAGACCCAGTACTTC.

This clone was seen only a few times. The genes are TRBV7-9 and TRBJ1-1; no definite D call. Germline V gene lookup returns CDR1 SEHNR and CDR2 FQNEAQ (reference sequence). The CDR3 extends over 14 amino acids. The V gene lost 5 bases and the J gene lost 0 bases, with 10 bases spanning the gap. CDR3 sequence: CASSLRSLNTEAFF. As DNA, the CDR3 is TGTGCCAGCAGCCTACGAAGTTTGAACACTGAAGCTTTCTTT.